The present T cell receptor beta chain was sequenced within a study of blood T cell repertoires in COVID-19. Whole-study context: COVID-19 samples from acute and convalescent phases originated in the United States, Italy and Spain. PBMCs, B-cell-depleted T cells, or T cells were the source of the cDNA or gDNA that made up the material.

Germline V CDR1 and CDR2: SGHRS, YFSETQ. V was pared by 4 bases and J by 5 bases, with 9 bases between. This CDR3 is 12 amino acids long. In the authors' workflow: Counts of nucleated cells, estimated from reference gene primer amplification, were obtained. Method: immunoSEQ multiplex PCR; TCRdb's copy keeps in-frame clones and lacks some. V, J and clone size derive from that table, while D and trimming were established from the DNA sequence. This sample has approximately 120,000 clones, with 80% to 90% found just once. The V and J genes are TRBV5-1 and TRBJ1-1; unclear D gene. Source material: peripheral blood. The receptor comes from a human donor in a cohort sampled during active COVID-19. CDR3 loop: CASSGTLTEAFF. The CDR3 bases are TGCGCCAGCAGCGGCACACTAACTGAAGCTTTCTTT.